What follows is one T cell receptor (beta chain) and its context. Its antigen specificity is not known. No much larger clonotype is one base removed from it; base qualities were not supplied. This CDR3 is also generated by other DNA sequences in the sample. The data belong to a study of blood T cell repertoires in COVID-19 (dated by TCRdb to the early 2020s). General notes on the study: Samples from collaborators originated in the United States, Italy and Spain and spanned both the acute and convalescent phases of COVID-19. The samples were drawn from the first 160 participants of the ongoing ImmuneRACE study and from over 950 subjects provided by 6 global collaborators. Nearly every sample came with metadata listing a de-identified subject ID, COVID-19 status, age in years and sex. The prospective study material was composed of cDNA or gDNA derived from T cells, B-cell-depleted T cells, or PBMCs. The repertoires were released in a freely available public database meant as a resource for research on the immune response to SARS-CoV-2. HLA class I and class II types, where available, came from metadata supplied by the sample provider rather than from assay-based typing. Deeply sampled blood TCRbeta repertoires from subjects exposed to, actively infected with, or recovered from COVID-19 were included in the dataset. General conclusions and limits of the study: How much clinical and demographic metadata was included differed by source and by participant, and the metadata was provided uncurated.

V is pruned by 3 bases and J by 7 bases, leaving 5 bases of the junction without a gene match. The CDR3 numbers 14 residues from cysteine through phenylalanine. This entry keeps only the CDR3 DNA: 42 bases, framed from base 1. According to the germline V gene, CDR1 reads ENHRY and CDR2 reads SYGVKD. TCRbeta CDR3 regions were amplified from genomic DNA by means of the immunoSEQ Assay, a bias-controlled multiplex PCR. As for how the authors treated the data: The number of nucleated cells in each sample was estimated from the amplification of reference gene primers within the assay. To quantify the absolute abundance of each unique TCRbeta CDR3 rearrangement, sequence reads were collapsed and filtered. For each sample, productive Simpson clonality was calculated as the square root of Simpson's diversity index over productive rearrangements. Imported from immuneACCESS, the table was reduced by TCRdb to in-frame sequences with V and J called. These copies leave out some clones; in studies compared against another copy, an unresolved V gene accounts for under half, and the cause of the remainder is not known. V and J calls and clone size are copied from that table; D and trimming were computed from the DNA. The sample records some 100,000 clones, 85% of which are singletons. The ten largest clones represent about 1.8% of the sample.

The collaborating institutions used their own protocols to collect whole blood in K2EDTA tubes. Collaborator samples were shipped for TCRbeta analysis as frozen whole blood, isolated PBMCs, or DNA extracted from either sample type. The sample was peripheral blood. The chain was built from TRBV10-3 and TRBJ1-5; 8 middle bases align to TRBD1. The source of this sequence is a woman aged 70 to 79 with active or convalescent COVID-19. For the CDR3, the sequence is CAISDQGAGQPQHF. The bases read TGTGCCATCAGTGACCAGGGGGCAGGCCAGCCCCAGCATTTT.